Each of the 10 T cell receptor beta chains below was sequenced from the same sample in a study of blood T cells in healthy people across ages. PCR was performed a second time for roughly 7 to 12 cycles using a sample-barcoded 5' primer and a J-beta primer mix. Via MiXCR, TCRdb re-called the 5' RACE reads, giving one row per CDR3 protein. This sample yields fewer than 700,000 distinct CDR3 sequences, of which 40% to 50% are seen a single time; 25% to 35% belongs to the top ten. The sample was blood. These receptors all stem from a man aged 80 or over in good health.

This rearrangement joins TRBV20-1 to TRBJ2-3; 7 bases are a match to TRBD2. The V and J ends lost 3 bases and 2 bases, in that order; junction bases with no gene match: 8. CDR1 is DFQATT and CDR2 is SNEGSKA in the germline V gene (reference sequence). The CDR3 has 15 amino acids. This CDR3 reads CSASLNAGVTDTQYF. The DNA of the CDR3 is TGCAGTGCTAGCTTAAACGCGGGGGTCACAGATACGCAGTATTTT.

This clonotype was seen only a few times. This chain connects TRBV7-2 to TRBJ2-5; D gene unclear. CDR3 length equals 12 residues. Germline values: CDR1 SGHTA, CDR2 FQGNSA. The V gene lost 3 bases and the J gene lost 4 bases, with 6 bases spanning the gap. The CDR3 DNA follows: TGTGCCAGCAGCTTTTATACAGAGACCCAGTACTTC. This sequence encodes CASSFYTETQYF.

This chain joins TRBV6-2 or TRBV6-3 and TRBJ2-6; D call uncertain. There are 14 residues in the CDR3. V lost 9 bases to trimming and J lost 0 bases, with 9 bases between them. CDR1 is MNHEY, CDR2 SVGEGT, per germline. The CDR3 DNA sequence: TGTGCCAGTGATGTCAGCTCTGGGGCCAACGTCCTGACTTTC. This encodes CASDVSSGANVLTF.

The rearrangement links TRBV7-2 to TRBJ2-6, with D maybe TRBD1 (6 bases). CDR1 is SGHTA, CDR2 FQGNSA, per germline. The CDR3 extends over 16 amino acids. V lost 5 bases, J lost 2 bases, and 13 bases lay in between. CDR3 in amino acids: CASSIDRKAGANVLTF. The CDR3 coding sequence is TGTGCCAGCAGCATAGACAGGAAGGCTGGGGCCAACGTCCTGACTTTC.

This clonotype was counted between two and nine times. V usage is TRBV12-3 or TRBV12-4 and J usage is TRBJ2-7, with TRBD1 identical over 9 bases. CDR3 length: 15 amino acids. V lost 1 base, J lost 4 bases, and 5 bases stayed unmatched. The CDR3 DNA reads as TGTGCCAGCAGTTTAGGACAGGGGGTCCAGTACGAGCAGTACTTC. Its protein is CASSLGQGVQYEQYF.

The V and J genes are TRBV6-5 and TRBJ1-2, with TRBD1 identical over 8 bases. The germline V gene has CDR1 MNHEY and CDR2 SVGAGI. V lost 8 bases and J lost 0; bases outside the gene matches: 5. The CDR3 covers 14 residues. The DNA of the CDR3 is TGTGCCAGCCTCCGGACAGGGACTAACTATGGCTACACCTTC. Protein product: CASLRTGTNYGYTF.

This rearrangement joins TRBV6-2 or TRBV6-3 to TRBJ2-7; D unclear. Germline assignment: CDR1 MNHEY and CDR2 SVGEGT. Trimming shortened V by 6 bases and J by 3 bases, and 15 bases separated the two germline ends. This CDR3 is 14 amino acids long. The CDR3: CASRTLRTLYEQYF. The CDR3 region has the DNA TGTGCCAGCAGGACTCTACGGACCCTCTACGAGCAGTACTTC.

CDR3 sequence reads: CASSHETGGVETQYF. CDR3 DNA: TGTGCCAGCAGCCACGAGACAGGGGGAGTGGAGACCCAGTACTTC. The V and J genes are TRBV4-2 and TRBJ2-5, with 9 bases lining up with TRBD1. Per germline, CDR1 LGHNA and CDR2 YNFKEQ. The CDR3 runs 15 residues. The trim removed 3 bases at V and 5 bases at J, leaving 7 bases unmatched.

The CDR3 DNA reads as TGCAGTGCTAGAGGCCTGAGAAATTCACCCCTCCACTTT. It is translated as CSARGLRNSPLHF. V and J are TRBV20-1 and TRBJ1-6; no clear D. The ends were cut back, 1 base at V and 7 bases at J, with 8 bases in the middle. Germline CDR1 reads DFQATT; CDR2 reads SNEGSKA (reference sequence). The CDR3 length is 13 residues.

The chain carries TRBV12-3 or TRBV12-4 and TRBJ1-2; no clear D gene. V dropped 0 bases and J dropped 1 base, with 9 bases sitting between them. There are 15 residues in the CDR3. The CDR3 spells CASSLAGSINYGYTF. The DNA for the CDR3 is TGTGCCAGCAGTTTAGCTGGGTCCATTAACTATGGCTACACCTTC.